Listed below are T cell receptor beta chains from one sample, sequenced in a study of blood T cell repertoires in COVID-19. Assay: immunoSEQ multiplex PCR; the TCRdb copy retains only in-frame clones and omits some. Of 150,000 to 180,000 clones detected, about 89% appear once; the ten largest clones hold about 0.57%. Material for sequencing was peripheral blood. These receptor sequences come from a man aged 50 or older with acute or convalescent COVID-19. CDR3s include the opening cysteine and the closing phenylalanine or tryptophan. The D gene is left open where the match is weak. Rows give clone size only sometimes, using once, few, many, or a class for an expanded clone.

D gene	clone size	V gene	J gene	CDR3 DNA	CDR3 protein
.	.	TRBV11-1	TRBJ2-5	TGTGCCAGCAGCTTAGCATTGTTGGGCCGTTTGGGAGAGACCCAGTACTTC	CASSLALLGRLGETQYF
TRBD1	.	TRBV9	TRBJ1-1	TGTGCCAGCAGCGTAACCCCGGACAGGGGCACTGAAGCTTTCTTT	CASSVTPDRGTEAFF
.	.	TRBV19	TRBJ1-5	TGTGCCAGTAGACCTCAGAGGGATAGCAATCAGCCCCAGCATTTT	CASRPQRDSNQPQHF
TRBD1	.	TRBV19	TRBJ2-7	TGTGCCAGTAGTATAGGGGACAGGGACGAGCAGTACTTC	CASSIGDRDEQYF
TRBD1	.	TRBV7-9	TRBJ2-7	TGTGCCAGCAGCCTTCAGGGGGCCGCCTACGAGCAGTACTTC	CASSLQGAAYEQYF
TRBD1	.	TRBV19	TRBJ1-5	TGTGCCAGTAGTATCGGACAGGGAGCTCAGCCCCAGCATTTT	CASSIGQGAQPQHF
.	once	TRBV7-9	TRBJ2-3	TGTGCCAGCACCCCCCTCAGCACAGATACGCAGTATTTT	CASTPLSTDTQYF
.	.	TRBV7-2	TRBJ1-5	TGTGCCAGCAGAGCAGACAGTTACAATCAGCCCCAGCATTTT	CASRADSYNQPQHF
TRBD2	.	TRBV19	TRBJ2-7	TGTGCCAGTAGTCCCAGGACTAGCGGGATGTACGAGCAGTACTTC	CASSPRTSGMYEQYF
.	.	TRBV6-5	TRBJ2-2	TGTGCCAGCAGTTACTCTACAGGGCGCACCGGGGAGCTGTTTTTT	CASSYSTGRTGELFF
TRBD1	few	TRBV29-1	TRBJ1-6	TGCAGCGTTCGCTGGGACAGCTCCTATAATTCACCCCTCCACTTT	CSVRWDSSYNSPLHF
.	.	TRBV11-2	TRBJ2-2	TGTGCCAGCAGCTTAGTACAGGGATACGGGGAGCTGTTTTTT	CASSLVQGYGELFF
TRBD1	few	TRBV5-6	TRBJ1-1	TGTGCCAGCAGCTTGTTAGGACAGGGGGTAAACACTGAAGCTTTCTTT	CASSLLGQGVNTEAFF
.	.	TRBV25-1	TRBJ2-2	TGTGCCAGCAGTGAACCATGGTCGGCCGGGGAGCTGTTTTTT	CASSEPWSAGELFF
TRBD2	.	TRBV5-1	TRBJ2-7	TGCGCCAGCAGCCTCGGGACTAGCGGGGTCGAGCAGTACTTC	CASSLGTSGVEQYF
.	.	TRBV9	TRBJ2-7	TGTGCCAGCAGCTATCGGGACTTCACCTACGAGCAGTACTTC	CASSYRDFTYEQYF
TRBD1	.	TRBV5-4	TRBJ2-2	TGTGCCAGCAGCTCGACAGGGATTATCGGGGAGCTGTTTTTT	CASSSTGIIGELFF
TRBD2	.	TRBV28	TRBJ2-5	TGTGCCAGCCGCTTAGGGACTAGCGGGGGATCCCAAGAGACCCAGTACTTC	CASRLGTSGGSQETQYF
TRBD1	.	TRBV7-8	TRBJ2-2	TGTGCCAGCAGCCCCAATGGGGGTACAGGGGGTTCCGGGGAGCTGTTTTTT	CASSPNGGTGGSGELFF
TRBD1	.	TRBV7-9	TRBJ2-5	TGTGCCAGCAGCGGACAGGGTGTTGAGACCCAGTACTTC	CASSGQGVETQYF
.	.	TRBV7-9	TRBJ2-3	TGTGCCAGCAGCTTAGGCGGGACCAGAGCCACAGATACGCAGTATTTT	CASSLGGTRATDTQYF
.	.	TRBV6-5	TRBJ1-2	TGTGCCAGCGGCTGGAGAGGGGGCTACACCTTC	CASGWRGGYTF
TRBD2	.	TRBV27	TRBJ2-7	TGTGCCAGCAGTTTAGGGGCGGGAGGGCCTTTTAAAGAGCAGTACTTC	CASSLGAGGPFKEQYF
TRBD1	.	TRBV7-2	TRBJ2-5	TGTGCCAGCAGCAGACAGGGTGAGACCCAGTACTTC	CASSRQGETQYF
.	.	TRBV28	TRBJ1-1	TGTGCCAGCAGTCCCGGCGGGGGCGCCCCGAACACTGAAGCTTTCTTT	CASSPGGGAPNTEAFF
TRBD1	.	TRBV5-1	TRBJ1-2	TGCGCCAGCAGTACAGGGGGCGGACGAAACTATGGCTACACCTTC	CASSTGGGRNYGYTF
.	.	TRBV5-5	TRBJ2-3	TGTGCCAGCAGCTCCCAGGGCACAGATACGCAGTATTTT	CASSSQGTDTQYF
TRBD1	once	TRBV5-1	TRBJ2-1	TGCGCCAGCAGCCCCGGGACAGGGCCAACCCGTGAGCAGTTCTTC	CASSPGTGPTREQFF
.	.	TRBV18	TRBJ2-7	TGTGCCAGCTCACCGGGGGCGGGGGTAGACTACGAGCAGTACTTC	CASSPGAGVDYEQYF
.	once	TRBV4-1	TRBJ2-2	TGCGCCAGCAGCCAAGAGGACTTGGAGCTGTTTTTT	CASSQEDLELFF
TRBD2	.	TRBV5-6	TRBJ2-1	TGTGCCAGCAGCCCTCGGACTAGCGGGAACACCTACAATGAGCAGTTCTTC	CASSPRTSGNTYNEQFF
TRBD1	once	TRBV15	TRBJ1-3	TGTGCCACCAGCAGAGGACAGGGTGTGGACACCATATATTTT	CATSRGQGVDTIYF
.	.	TRBV2	TRBJ2-1	TGTGCCAGCGGGAGCCCTTACTCCTACAATGAGCAGTTCTTC	CASGSPYSYNEQFF
TRBD2	.	TRBV2	TRBJ2-1	TGTGCCAGCAGAACTAGCGGGAGTATCAACAATGAGCAGTTCTTC	CASRTSGSINNEQFF
.	.	TRBV19	TRBJ1-1	TGTGCCAGTAGCCAGGACAGAGAAGCTTTCTTT	CASSQDREAFF
.	.	TRBV2	TRBJ2-4	TGTGCCAGCGGAGGACCCGTAGCCAAAAACATTCAGTACTTC	CASGGPVAKNIQYF